One and the same sample provided the 30 T cell receptor beta chains below, sequenced in a study of T-cell memory formation after mild COVID-19. TCRdb recomputed calls from the 5' RACE reads with MiXCR, one row per CDR3 protein. The top ten clones hold under 25% of a sample with about 400,000 distinct CDR3 sequences, roughly 15% of them seen once. The source material was PBMCs or a T cell subset sorted from them (not recorded which). The receptor source for this set is a man between 18 and 35 years old who had mild COVID-19 (a few samples of this study predate the infection). Cell type and time point are not known.

This clonotype came up a few times. V and J are TRBV3-1 and TRBJ1-2, with D uncertain. In germline, CDR1 is LGHDT, CDR2 YNNKEL (reference sequence). The CDR3 is 11 residues long. The ends were cut back, 5 bases at V and 8 bases at J, with 9 bases in the middle. The CDR3 nucleotides are TGTGCCAGCAGCTCTTCGTTCGGCTACACCTTC. It specifies CASSSSFGYTF.

This clonotype was seen more than once but under ten times. The genes are TRBV7-8 and TRBJ2-1, with D hard to call. Germline V gives CDR1 SGHVS, CDR2 FQNEAQ. This CDR3 has 15 residues. Trimming took 1 base from V and 0 from J, leaving 7 bases between them. The CDR3 is CASSLDSNSYNEQFF. DNA for the CDR3: TGTGCCAGCAGCTTAGACTCGAACTCCTACAATGAGCAGTTCTTC.

J is TRBJ2-7 and V is TRBV4-3; 7 bases line up with TRBD2. The CDR3 consists of 13 residues. Germline-derived CDR1 and CDR2 are LGHNA and YSLEER. Trimming at V came to 3 bases and at J to 9 bases, leaving 8 bases not matched to a gene. CDR3 sequence reads: CASSHNPGGRQYF. CDR3 nucleotide sequence: TGCGCCAGCAGCCATAATCCGGGAGGTCGGCAGTACTTC.

V and J are TRBV19 and TRBJ1-6; D is uncertain. The germline V gene has CDR1 LNHDA and CDR2 SQIVND (reference sequence). There are 13 residues in the CDR3. V was clipped by 3 bases and J by 9 bases, with 9 bases between them. This CDR3 is CASSMVPGSPLHF. The CDR3 DNA is TGTGCCAGTAGTATGGTACCAGGTTCACCCCTCCACTTT.

This clonotype has a handful of counts. This chain joins TRBV4-1 and TRBJ2-3, with D uncertain. Trimming removed 5 bases from V and 5 bases from J, with 14 bases in between. This CDR3 is built from 14 residues. CDR1 and CDR2 from the germline V gene are MGHRA and YSYEKL. The chain's CDR3 is CASSYDQWGDTQYF. The CDR3 DNA reads as TGCGCCAGCAGCTACGACCAATGGGGAGATACGCAGTATTTT.

This rearrangement joins TRBV5-1 to TRBJ1-2, with 7 bases that match TRBD1. There are 13 residues in the CDR3. Germline assignment: CDR1 SGHRS and CDR2 YFSETQ. V gave up 0 bases and J gave up 6 bases; unmatched junction bases: 2. The CDR3 loop is CASSLGQGNGYTF. Written as DNA, the CDR3 is TGCGCCAGCAGCTTGGGACAGGGAAATGGCTACACCTTC.

V usage is TRBV5-1 and J usage is TRBJ1-2; D gene ambiguous. Between the trimmed V and J ends, which lost 1 base and 7 bases, there was a span of 11 bases. The CDR3 consists of 13 residues. Looked up from germline, CDR1 is SGHRS and CDR2 is YFSETQ. The CDR3 here is CASSLLSASGYTF. The CDR3, as DNA: TGCGCCAGCAGCTTGTTATCCGCTAGTGGCTACACCTTC.

The chain uses TRBV4-2 and TRBJ2-4; D remains unclear. The CDR3 has 16 amino acids. Trimming removed 0 bases from V and 0 bases from J, with 9 bases in between. Germline CDR1 and CDR2: LGHNA and YNFKEQ. As DNA, the CDR3 is TGTGCCAGCAGCCAAGAGGAAACCTCAGCCAAAAACATTCAGTACTTC. Protein sequence: CASSQEETSAKNIQYF.

The chain recombines TRBV3-1 with TRBJ1-2; a possible D gene is TRBD1 (6 bases). The CDR3 length is 14 residues. CDR1 and CDR2 (germline): LGHDT, YNNKEL (reference sequence). V was trimmed by 3 bases and J by 3 bases, leaving 11 bases between them. As DNA, the CDR3 is TGTGCCAGCAGCCACAGGGGAGGGGACTATGGCTACACCTTC. This sequence encodes CASSHRGGDYGYTF.

The chain recombines TRBV6-6 with TRBJ1-6; TRBD1 might be the D (6 bases). CDR3 length equals 12 residues. From germline, CDR1 is MNHNY and CDR2 SVGAGI (reference sequence). Between the trimmed V and J ends, which lost 8 bases and 7 bases, there was a span of 9 bases. CDR3 in DNA: TGTGCCAGCGGGGGCGGCAATTCACCCCTCCACTTT. Translation gives CASGGGNSPLHF.

This clonotype was picked up a small number of times. The chain recombines TRBV7-9 with TRBJ2-2; D is ambiguous. The V gene lost 0 bases and the J gene lost 7 bases, with 12 bases spanning the gap. This CDR3 comprises 15 residues. The V gene's germline CDR1 is SEHNR and CDR2 FQNEAQ (reference sequence). CDR3 loop: CASSLAPRPDGELFF. CDR3 DNA sequence: TGTGCCAGCAGCTTAGCCCCCCGGCCCGACGGGGAGCTGTTTTTT.

The chain has TRBV10-2 and TRBJ1-1; maybe TRBD1 (5 bases). Between the trimmed V and J ends, which lost 7 bases and 1 base, there was a span of 22 bases. This CDR3 region has 17 residues. CDR1 is WSHSY, CDR2 SAAADI, per germline. The CDR3 loop reads CASTAGPRGGWNTEAFF. As DNA, the CDR3 is TGCGCCAGCACCGCTGGCCCCCGGGGGGGGTGGAACACTGAAGCTTTCTTT.

This clonotype showed up just a few times. J is TRBJ2-5 and V is TRBV5-1; TRBD2 agrees at 8 bases. Germline loops: CDR1 SGHRS, CDR2 YFSETQ. The length of the CDR3 is 16 residues. Germline trimming cut 4 bases from V and 4 bases from J; bases unmatched to any gene: 12. CDR3 sequence reads: CASSGGAGTRGETQYF. For the CDR3, the DNA is TGCGCCAGCAGCGGAGGGGCAGGGACTAGGGGAGAGACCCAGTACTTC.

This clonotype showed up just a few times. The V call is TRBV4-1, the J call TRBJ2-7; perhaps TRBD1 as D (5 bases). Trimming shortened V by 1 base and J by 0 bases, and 10 bases separated the two germline ends. This CDR3 region has 15 residues. The germline V gene has CDR1 MGHRA and CDR2 YSYEKL. The chain's CDR3 is CASSQAETVSYEQYF. The CDR3 DNA follows: TGCGCCAGCAGCCAAGCAGAGACAGTCTCCTACGAGCAGTACTTC.

This chain connects TRBV4-1 to TRBJ2-5; TRBD1 might be the D (6 bases). Trimming took off 6 bases at V and 4 bases at J, with 15 bases between the two ends. The CDR3 totals 14 residues. Germline V gene sequence: CDR1 MGHRA, CDR2 YSYEKL. The DNA of the CDR3 is TGCGCCAGCAGACCTGAAGGGGGTTCAGAGACCCAGTACTTC. This sequence encodes CASRPEGGSETQYF.

This clonotype has only a few counts. The chain has TRBV7-8 and TRBJ2-5; D is perhaps TRBD2 (5 bases). The germline CDR1 and CDR2 sequences are SGHVS and FQNEAQ. Trimming shortened V by 2 bases and J by 4 bases, and 11 bases separated the two germline ends. The CDR3 totals 14 residues. The CDR3 DNA reads TGTGCCAGCAGCTTAAGGGCCGGAGGAGAGACCCAGTACTTC. Amino acids: CASSLRAGGETQYF.

The chain links TRBV7-2 to TRBJ1-1; maybe TRBD1 (5 bases). Looked up from germline, CDR1 is SGHTA and CDR2 is FQGNSA. The V and J ends lost 1 base and 6 bases respectively, with 6 bases between them. The CDR3 has 12 amino acids. The CDR3 sequence: CASSLDRSEAFF. The DNA of the CDR3 is TGTGCCAGCAGCTTAGACAGGTCTGAAGCTTTCTTT.

This rearrangement joins TRBV5-1 to TRBJ2-3; D not certain. Germline loops: CDR1 SGHRS, CDR2 YFSETQ. The CDR3 spans 13 residues. V was clipped by 0 bases and J by 5 bases, with 7 bases between them. The CDR3 bases are TGCGCCAGCAGCTTGGGAACCTTAGATACGCAGTATTTT. Its translation is CASSLGTLDTQYF.

The chain is built from TRBV12-3 or TRBV12-4 and TRBJ1-5; the D gene is possibly TRBD1 (6 bases). V dropped 0 bases and J dropped 4 bases, with 10 bases sitting between them. The CDR3 is 15 residues long. CDR3 nucleotides: TGTGCCAGCAGTTTAGCAGGGGGTCTGAATCAGCCCCAGCATTTT. Translated, it gives CASSLAGGLNQPQHF.

This clonotype was seen a handful of times. The chain combines TRBV4-1 with TRBJ2-5; 9 positions agree with TRBD2. There are 20 residues in the CDR3. Germline V gene sequence: CDR1 MGHRA, CDR2 YSYEKL. With V trimmed by 3 bases and J by 2 bases, 19 bases remained unmatched. The CDR3 region is CASSQIGLGRGGPVQETQYF. DNA of the CDR3: TGCGCCAGCAGCCAGATCGGCCTCGGGCGGGGGGGCCCAGTTCAAGAGACCCAGTACTTC.

Only a few counts were recorded for this clonotype. The CDR3, as DNA: TGTGCCAGCAGCTTACTGATTGGAGATGAGCAGTTCTTC. Amino acid sequence: CASSLLIGDEQFF. The chain joins TRBV7-2 to TRBJ2-1; D is undetermined. V lost 2 bases to trimming and J lost 8 bases, with 10 bases between them. Germline V CDR1 and CDR2: SGHTA, FQGNSA. The CDR3 runs 13 residues.

This clonotype has only a few counts. The rearrangement links TRBV12-3 or TRBV12-4 to TRBJ2-1; 12 nucleotides line up with TRBD2. The CDR3 extends over 15 amino acids. The J segment lost 8 bases and the V segment lost 5 bases, leaving 7 bases of the junction unmatched. The CDR3 DNA reads TGTGCCAGCAGTCAACTAGCGGGGGGCAAGGATGAGCAGTTCTTC. Translating it yields CASSQLAGGKDEQFF.

This sequence joins TRBV6-1 and TRBJ1-6; D gene uncertain. There are 13 residues in the CDR3. In germline, CDR1 is MNHNS, CDR2 SASEGT. The V end lost 3 bases, the J end lost 17 bases, and 17 bases lay between the germline ends. The CDR3 DNA is TGTGCCAGCAGTGACTGGAAGTCGATCCTATTCCACTTT. As protein: CASSDWKSILFHF.

This clonotype was recorded once. The gene calls are TRBV6-1 and TRBJ2-6, with no clear D. This CDR3 contains 12 residues. V was pared by 7 bases and J by 4 bases, with 5 bases between. Looked up from germline, CDR1 is MNHNS and CDR2 is SASEGT. In DNA form, the CDR3 reads TGTGCCAGCACGAAGGGGGCCAACGTCCTGACTTTC. Protein: CASTKGANVLTF.

The chain uses TRBV12-3 or TRBV12-4 and TRBJ1-6, with D hard to call. The CDR3 consists of 12 residues. V shed 7 bases and J shed 8 bases, with 9 bases lying between them. CDR3 in DNA: TGTGCCAGCACGAGGACGGATTCACCCCTCCACTTT. This encodes CASTRTDSPLHF.

This clonotype showed up just a few times. The chain links TRBV30 to TRBJ2-3; D is perhaps TRBD1 (6 bases). The length of the CDR3 is 14 residues. V was trimmed by 5 bases and J by 0 bases, leaving 12 bases between them. Germline-derived CDR1 and CDR2 are GTSNPN and SVGIG (reference sequence). The CDR3 loop is CAWEQGTSTDTQYF. For the CDR3, the DNA is TGTGCCTGGGAACAGGGAACCAGCACAGATACGCAGTATTTT.

This clonotype was seen a few times. This sequence joins TRBV19 and TRBJ1-2, with TRBD1 matching over 12 bases. Germline V gene data show CDR1 as LNHDA and CDR2 as SQIVND (reference sequence). The CDR3 length is 16 residues. V gave up 6 bases and J gave up 8 bases; unmatched junction bases: 13. The CDR3 DNA is TGTGCCAGTAGACACCCCGGGACAGGGGGCGCCTGGGGCTACACCTTC. This sequence encodes CASRHPGTGGAWGYTF.

The chain carries TRBV9 and TRBJ2-2; 10 bases are a match to TRBD1. The CDR3 spans 17 residues. Germline CDR1 and CDR2: SGDLS and YYNGEE. The trim removed 3 bases at V and 5 bases at J, leaving 10 bases unmatched. CDR3 sequence: CASSESLTGGVTGELFF. The CDR3 DNA follows: TGTGCCAGCAGCGAGAGCCTGACAGGGGGCGTTACCGGGGAGCTGTTTTTT.

This clonotype came up a few times. The chain couples TRBV20-1 to TRBJ2-7; tentatively, D is TRBD1 or TRBD2 (5 bases each). Germline values: CDR1 DFQATT, CDR2 SNEGSKA (reference sequence). This CDR3 contains 14 residues. V lost 2 bases and J 1 base, leaving 12 bases between the germline ends. CDR3 region: CSARNRDGSYEQYF. The CDR3 nucleotides read TGCAGTGCTAGAAATAGGGACGGATCCTACGAGCAGTACTTC.

This clonotype was detected a few times. V usage is TRBV2 and J usage is TRBJ1-2, with a possible D match to TRBD1 (5 bases). This CDR3 has 12 residues. V was clipped by 6 bases and J by 7 bases, with 12 bases between them. The germline V gene encodes CDR1 SNHLY and CDR2 FYNNEI. The CDR3 bases are TGTGCCAGCAGCACCTCAGGGCCTGGCTACACCTTC. Encoded protein: CASSTSGPGYTF.